These 18 T cell receptor beta chains originate from one sample sequenced in a study of PD-L1 blockade in urothelial cancer. TCRdb's copy holds only in-frame clones and misses some; the assay was immunoSEQ multiplex PCR. This sample has about 130,000 clones; more than 75% occur once, and the top ten carry around 2.4%. Described time point: peripheral blood 6 weeks after treatment start. Here the sequenced sample was PBMCs, taken around atezolizumab (anti-PD-L1) treatment. These receptors came from a man in his forties or fifties with urothelial cancer.

J is TRBJ2-7 and V is TRBV7-8; 8 bases match TRBD2. Per the germline V gene, CDR1 is SGHVS and CDR2 is FQNEAQ. CDR3 length equals 16 residues. Trimming at V came to 2 bases and at J to 3 bases, leaving 9 bases not matched to a gene. CDR3 amino acids: CASSLSEPGGGYEQYF. The CDR3 DNA reads as TGTGCCAGCAGCTTATCCGAGCCGGGGGGGGGCTACGAGCAGTACTTC. Full variable domain (missing parts from reference TRBV7-8 and TRBJ2-7): GAGVSQSPRYKVAKRGQDVALRCDPISGHVSLFWYQQALGQGPEFLTYFQNEAQLDKSGLPSDRFFAERPEGSVSTLKIQRTQQEDSAVYLCASSLSEPGGGYEQYFGPGTRLTVT.

The chain links TRBV4-1 to TRBJ1-4; TRBD1 agrees at 10 bases. V shed 3 bases, J shed 5 bases, and the junction held 3 bases outside the gene matches. The CDR3 is made up of 15 amino acids. Germline CDR1 reads MGHRA; CDR2 reads YSYEKL. The CDR3 coding sequence is TGCGCCAGCAGCCAGCCGGGACAGGGGAATGAAAAACTGTTTTTT. Translated, it gives CASSQPGQGNEKLFF.

The V call is TRBV7-9, the J call TRBJ2-7; 9 bases fit TRBD1. J gave up 5 bases and V 1 base, and 6 bases lay outside the gene matches. The CDR3 runs to 15 residues. The germline CDR1 and CDR2 sequences are SEHNR and FQNEAQ (reference sequence). The CDR3 protein is CASSLVGTGKHEQYF. The CDR3 DNA reads as TGTGCCAGCAGCTTAGTCGGGACAGGGAAACACGAGCAGTACTTC.

The rearrangement joins TRBV28 to TRBJ2-1; TRBD2 matches at 10 bases. The CDR3 spans 15 residues. CDR1 and CDR2 (germline): MDHEN, SYDVKM. With 7 bases clipped from V and 7 bases from J, the junction kept 10 bases outside the gene matches. In DNA, the CDR3 is TGTGCCAGCACCCCTCTAGCGGGAGATAAGAATGAGCAGTTCTTC. The encoded protein is CASTPLAGDKNEQFF.

The rearrangement joins TRBV18 to TRBJ2-7; TRBD1 matches at 9 bases. CDR1 is KGHSH, CDR2 LQKENI, per germline. This CDR3 contains 14 residues. J gave up 6 bases and V 4 bases, and 7 bases lay outside the gene matches. CDR3 sequence (DNA): TGTGCCAGCTCACGGGACAGGGTCCAGTCCGAGCAGTACTTC. This sequence encodes CASSRDRVQSEQYF.

As DNA, the CDR3 is TGTGCCAGAAACGACAGGGGTTCCTACGAGCAGTACTTC. Translated: CARNDRGSYEQYF. The gene calls are TRBV19 and TRBJ2-7; 8 bases align to TRBD1. The CDR3 is made up of 13 amino acids. The junction had 5 bases not matched to a gene; V was cut back by 9 bases and J by 1 base. Germline V gene data show CDR1 as LNHDA and CDR2 as SQIVND (reference sequence).

J is TRBJ2-1 and V is TRBV11-2; no firm D call. The CDR3 extends over 14 amino acids. The germline V gene encodes CDR1 SGHAT and CDR2 FQNNGV. Trimming took off 3 bases at V and 0 bases at J, with 6 bases between the two ends. CDR3 in DNA: TGTGCCAGCAGCTTTCTGAGCTCCTACAATGAGCAGTTCTTC. It encodes CASSFLSSYNEQFF.

V usage is TRBV11-2 and J usage is TRBJ1-1; D is perhaps TRBD1 (5 bases). V was shortened by 0 bases and J by 1 base, with 9 bases between the two germline ends. This CDR3 is 15 amino acids long. CDR1 is SGHAT, CDR2 FQNNGV, per germline. The CDR3 spells CASSLDQGWNTEAFF. In nucleotides, the CDR3 is TGTGCCAGCAGCTTAGATCAGGGCTGGAACACTGAAGCTTTCTTT.

This clone was detected a few times. This CDR3 is CASSSQGRGNSPLHF. The DNA for the CDR3 is TGTGCCAGCAGCTCACAGGGCAGGGGGAATTCACCCCTCCACTTT. This chain connects TRBV11-2 to TRBJ1-6, with TRBD1 matching 7 bases. Per germline, CDR1 SGHAT and CDR2 FQNNGV. Unmatched junction bases numbered 7, after V lost 4 bases and J lost 7 bases. This CDR3 comprises 15 residues.

The V call is TRBV5-5, the J call TRBJ1-5; 9 nucleotides agree with TRBD1. This CDR3 region has 15 residues. The germline CDR1 and CDR2 sequences are SGHKS and YYEKEE (reference sequence). Trimming at V came to 4 bases and at J to 3 bases, leaving 5 bases not matched to a gene. The chain's CDR3 is CASSAGQGNNQPQHF. In nucleotides, the CDR3 is TGTGCCAGCAGCGCGGGACAGGGAAACAATCAGCCCCAGCATTTT.

The genes are TRBV28 and TRBJ2-7; TRBD2 matches at 8 bases. J gave up 0 bases and V 1 base, and 5 bases lay outside the gene matches. This CDR3 spans 16 amino acids. Germline CDR1 is MDHEN and CDR2 is SYDVKM. The CDR3 bases are TGTGCCAGCAGTTTATTGGCGGGAGGTCTCTCCTACGAGCAGTACTTC. Residues: CASSLLAGGLSYEQYF.

The rearrangement joins TRBV7-6 to TRBJ2-1; tentatively, D is TRBD1 (6 bases). The CDR3 is 13 amino acids. V shed 5 bases and J shed 15 bases, with 20 bases lying between them. Per the germline V gene, CDR1 is SGHVS and CDR2 is FNYEAQ. The CDR3 sequence: CASSPLEKGVLFF. The DNA of the CDR3 is TGTGCCAGCAGCCCACTCGAGAAGGGGGTGTTGTTCTTC.

The V and J genes are TRBV19 and TRBJ1-2; TRBD1 matches 7 bases. Losses at the gene ends were 2 bases for V and 6 bases for J; bases not matched to a gene: 9. Germline values: CDR1 LNHDA, CDR2 SQIVND (reference sequence). The CDR3 is 15 residues long. The CDR3 protein is CASSISRQGKDGYTF. The CDR3 DNA follows: TGTGCCAGTAGTATATCGCGACAGGGAAAGGATGGCTACACCTTC. The complete variable domain, with remaining parts taken from reference TRBV19 and TRBJ1-2, reads DGGITQSPKYLFRKEGQNVTLSCEQNLNHDAMYWYRQDPGQGLRLIYYSQIVNDFQKGDIAEGYSVSREKKESFPLTVTSAQKNPTAFYLCASSISRQGKDGYTFGSGTRLTVV.

This chain joins TRBV27 and TRBJ2-7; a weak D match, TRBD1 (6 bases). The CDR3 length is 12 residues. V dropped 10 bases and J dropped 3 bases, with 13 bases sitting between them. The germline gives CDR1 MNHEY, CDR2 SMNVEV (reference sequence). CDR3 amino acids: CATRDTYYEQYF. The DNA of the CDR3 is TGTGCCACAAGGGACACTTACTACGAGCAGTACTTC.

In nucleotides, the CDR3 is TGTGCCAGTAGTATAGAATCTCGTGCGGGACAGGGGTGGCAGCCCCAGCATTTT. Its protein is CASSIESRAGQGWQPQHF. This chain links TRBV19 with TRBJ1-5, with 10 bases lining up with TRBD1. The CDR3 is 18 amino acids. CDR1 LNHDA and CDR2 SQIVND come from the germline V gene (reference sequence). Germline trimming cut 0 bases from V and 7 bases from J; bases unmatched to any gene: 12.

V is TRBV5-1 and J is TRBJ1-2, with D possibly matching TRBD1 (5 bases). Germline CDR1 reads SGHRS; CDR2 reads YFSETQ. The CDR3 sequence is 16 residues long. V was cut by 2 bases and J by 5 bases, with 19 bases left in between. The CDR3 DNA sequence: TGCGCCAGCAGCTTAGTGGGGGGGGGACCGCTGTATGGCTACACCTTC. This translates into CASSLVGGGPLYGYTF.

J is TRBJ2-5 and V is TRBV14, with TRBD2 as a possible D gene (6 bases). With 6 bases removed from V and 4 bases from J, the gap between germline ends came to 12 bases. This CDR3 comprises 13 residues. The germline V gene has CDR1 SGHDN and CDR2 FVKESK. In nucleotides, the CDR3 is TGTGCCAGCAGATTTCGAGCGGGAGAGACCCAGTACTTC. Translating it yields CASRFRAGETQYF.

This sequence joins TRBV18 and TRBJ2-1; 8 bases line up with TRBD2. This CDR3 is 16 amino acids long. V lost 6 bases and J lost 5; bases outside the gene matches: 12. CDR1 is KGHSH, CDR2 LQKENI, per germline. The CDR3: CASSFIATSVNNEQFF. CDR3 in DNA: TGTGCCAGCTCGTTTATCGCGACTAGCGTGAACAATGAGCAGTTCTTC.